The source of this T cell receptor beta chain is a study of response to subunit inactivated influenza vaccine. V gave up 4 bases and J gave up 0 bases, with 12 bases separating them. Germline CDR1 and CDR2: LGHDT and YNNKEL (reference sequence). The CDR3 is 15 residues long. TCRdb reprocessed the RT-PCR reads via MiXCR and lists one record per CDR3 protein. This sample has 650,000 to 700,000 distinct CDR3 sequences; around 14% occur once, and the top ten carry about 9.9%. With respect to this clonotype: Its antigen is undetermined.

Study-wide findings and caveats: The authors suggested that every seasonal influenza vaccination recruits few new T cells.

The specimen was PBMCs from blood, collected about 13 days after vaccination. This sequence was found in a man aged 45 to 65 who received an inactivated influenza vaccine. The chain carries TRBV3-1 and TRBJ1-1, with a weak D call TRBD1 (5 bases). The CDR3 region has the DNA TGTGCCAGCAGCCCGGGACTGCTAATGAACACTGAAGCTTTCTTT. Protein sequence: CASSPGLLMNTEAFF.